This is a list of T cell receptor beta chains from one sample in a study of beta chain features in type 1 diabetes. Measured with immunoSEQ multiplex PCR; TCRdb has only the in-frame clones, and not every one. The data contain more than 300,000 clones, approximately 9.9% of them singletons. Sequencing was carried out using central memory CD4+ T cells from blood. Every receptor here comes from a man aged 30-40 years with type 1 diabetes. Each CDR3 is given with its conserved first and last residue. Fields, in order: clone size, J gene, V gene, D gene, CDR3 protein, CDR3 DNA. D genes are given only for firm matches. The size entry is marked missing in some rows and otherwise reads once, few, many or a size class.

clone_size: .
j_call: TRBJ2-5
v_call: TRBV6-1
d_call: .
cdr3_aa: CASIHTQGWETQYF
cdr3_nt: TGTGCCAGCATCCACACCCAGGGATGGGAGACCCAGTACTTC

clone_size: .
j_call: TRBJ1-2
v_call: TRBV7-2
d_call: TRBD1
cdr3_aa: CASSSGQGHYGYTF
cdr3_nt: TGTGCCAGCAGCTCCGGACAGGGACACTATGGCTACACCTTC

clone_size: few
j_call: TRBJ1-1
v_call: TRBV7-9
d_call: .
cdr3_aa: CASSLNQRANTEAFF
cdr3_nt: TGTGCCAGCAGCTTAAATCAGAGAGCGAACACTGAAGCTTTCTTT

clone_size: .
j_call: TRBJ2-1
v_call: TRBV6-5
d_call: .
cdr3_aa: CASSYSKGVADEQFF
cdr3_nt: TGTGCCAGCAGTTACTCGAAGGGGGTAGCAGATGAGCAGTTCTTC

clone_size: many
j_call: TRBJ2-3
v_call: TRBV5-1
d_call: .
cdr3_aa: CASSLIGEHTDTQYF
cdr3_nt: TGCGCCAGCAGCTTGATCGGGGAACACACAGATACGCAGTATTTT

clone_size: .
j_call: TRBJ2-1
v_call: TRBV2
d_call: .
cdr3_aa: CATSLSGPYNEQFF
cdr3_nt: TGTGCCACCTCCCTGAGCGGCCCCTACAATGAGCAGTTCTTC

clone_size: few
j_call: TRBJ2-2
v_call: TRBV9
d_call: .
cdr3_aa: CASSPDGELFF
cdr3_nt: TGTGCCAGCAGCCCAGACGGGGAGCTGTTTTTT

clone_size: few
j_call: TRBJ2-7
v_call: TRBV7-2
d_call: TRBD1
cdr3_aa: CASSLDATGGYEQYF
cdr3_nt: TGTGCCAGCAGCTTAGATGCGACAGGGGGATACGAGCAGTACTTC

clone_size: few
j_call: TRBJ1-2
v_call: TRBV18
d_call: .
cdr3_aa: CASSVSGEHGYTF
cdr3_nt: TGTGCCAGCTCAGTCTCCGGGGAGCATGGCTACACCTTC

clone_size: .
j_call: TRBJ2-5
v_call: TRBV7-9
d_call: .
cdr3_aa: CASSFLGAETQYF
cdr3_nt: TGTGCCAGCAGCTTTTTAGGGGCAGAGACCCAGTACTTC

clone_size: few
j_call: TRBJ2-3
v_call: TRBV7-2
d_call: TRBD2
cdr3_aa: CASSLLADTDTQYF
cdr3_nt: TGTGCCAGCAGCTTGCTAGCGGACACAGATACGCAGTATTTT

clone_size: .
j_call: TRBJ2-3
v_call: TRBV10-3
d_call: .
cdr3_aa: CAMKTDLVEDTQYF
cdr3_nt: TGTGCCATGAAGACAGACCTCGTCGAAGATACGCAGTATTTT

clone_size: .
j_call: TRBJ1-6
v_call: TRBV28
d_call: TRBD1
cdr3_aa: CASSQPGQQGALHF
cdr3_nt: TGTGCCAGCAGCCAACCAGGGCAACAGGGGGCCCTCCACTTT

clone_size: many
j_call: TRBJ2-2
v_call: TRBV11-2
d_call: .
cdr3_aa: CASSIRSPPSAGELFF
cdr3_nt: TGTGCCAGCAGCATACGTAGCCCGCCCAGCGCCGGGGAGCTGTTTTTT

clone_size: .
j_call: TRBJ1-6
v_call: TRBV5-1
d_call: TRBD1
cdr3_aa: CASRTGTDNSPLHF
cdr3_nt: TGCGCCAGCAGGACCGGGACAGATAATTCACCCCTCCACTTT

clone_size: .
j_call: TRBJ1-2
v_call: TRBV19
d_call: TRBD1
cdr3_aa: CASSTYSGQGIGYTF
cdr3_nt: TGTGCCAGTAGTACCTACTCGGGACAGGGTATTGGCTACACCTTC

clone_size: few
j_call: TRBJ1-6
v_call: TRBV10-3
d_call: .
cdr3_aa: CASSGLGTRWNSPLHF
cdr3_nt: TGTGCCAGCAGTGGACTAGGGACAAGGTGGAATTCACCCCTCCACTTT

clone_size: .
j_call: TRBJ1-6
v_call: TRBV27
d_call: .
cdr3_aa: CASSSDRINSPLHF
cdr3_nt: TGTGCCAGCAGCTCGGACAGAATTAATTCACCCCTCCACTTT

clone_size: few
j_call: TRBJ2-3
v_call: TRBV7-2
d_call: .
cdr3_aa: CASSFATSTDTQYF
cdr3_nt: TGTGCCAGCAGCTTTGCCACTAGCACAGATACGCAGTATTTT

clone_size: .
j_call: TRBJ2-7
v_call: TRBV30
d_call: .
cdr3_aa: CAWSGDVSGEQYF
cdr3_nt: TGTGCCTGGAGTGGGGACGTTTCTGGCGAGCAGTACTTC

clone_size: few
j_call: TRBJ2-7
v_call: TRBV29-1
d_call: TRBD1
cdr3_aa: CSVLSPGQGSEQYF
cdr3_nt: TGCAGCGTCCTTTCTCCGGGACAGGGCAGCGAGCAGTACTTC

clone_size: .
j_call: TRBJ2-5
v_call: TRBV5-1
d_call: .
cdr3_aa: CASSFTSSGQETQYF
cdr3_nt: TGCGCCAGCAGCTTCACTTCTAGTGGCCAAGAGACCCAGTACTTC

clone_size: few
j_call: TRBJ2-2
v_call: TRBV7-2
d_call: .
cdr3_aa: CASSTTVPGELFF
cdr3_nt: TGTGCCAGCAGCACGACGGTACCCGGGGAGCTGTTTTTT

clone_size: few
j_call: TRBJ2-6
v_call: TRBV19
d_call: .
cdr3_aa: CASTEHNSGANVLTF
cdr3_nt: TGTGCCAGTACCGAACATAACTCTGGGGCCAACGTCCTGACTTTC

clone_size: .
j_call: TRBJ1-5
v_call: TRBV6-1
d_call: TRBD1
cdr3_aa: CASKGSTGAQPQHF
cdr3_nt: TGTGCCAGCAAAGGTAGCACAGGGGCTCAGCCCCAGCATTTT

clone_size: .
j_call: TRBJ2-4
v_call: TRBV15
d_call: TRBD1
cdr3_aa: CATSSPVGTGGTNIQYF
cdr3_nt: TGTGCCACCAGCAGCCCAGTTGGGACAGGGGGGACAAACATTCAGTACTTC

clone_size: few
j_call: TRBJ2-1
v_call: TRBV12-5
d_call: .
cdr3_aa: CASGLVLGEAYNEQFF
cdr3_nt: TGTGCTAGTGGTTTGGTCCTCGGGGAGGCTTACAATGAGCAGTTCTTC

clone_size: few
j_call: TRBJ2-1
v_call: TRBV7-2
d_call: .
cdr3_aa: CASSLTRDGDNEQFF
cdr3_nt: TGTGCCAGCAGCTTGACTCGGGACGGGGACAATGAGCAGTTCTTC

clone_size: .
j_call: TRBJ1-5
v_call: TRBV7-9
d_call: TRBD1
cdr3_aa: CASSILSGQGTNQPQHF
cdr3_nt: TGTGCCAGCAGCATTTTGTCGGGACAGGGGACCAATCAGCCCCAGCATTTT

clone_size: few
j_call: TRBJ2-2
v_call: TRBV7-2
d_call: TRBD2
cdr3_aa: CASSPSGAITGELFF
cdr3_nt: TGTGCCAGCAGCCCTAGCGGGGCGATAACCGGGGAGCTGTTTTTT

clone_size: .
j_call: TRBJ2-6
v_call: TRBV9
d_call: .
cdr3_aa: CASSVTGTSISGANVLTF
cdr3_nt: TGTGCCAGCAGCGTGACCGGGACAAGCATCTCTGGGGCCAACGTCCTGACTTTC